These 20 T cell receptor beta chains originate from one sample sequenced in a study of blood T cell repertoires in COVID-19. Here immunoSEQ multiplex PCR was the method, and the copy in TCRdb shows in-frame clones only, minus some. Counted here are about 190,000 clones, 70% to 90% occurring once; the ten biggest clones make up around 5.5%. The sample taken for sequencing was peripheral blood. These receptors all stem from a woman in her seventies with active or convalescent COVID-19.

The chain recombines TRBV5-4 with TRBJ2-7, with 7 nucleotides matching TRBD2. With 0 bases clipped from V and 2 bases from J, the junction kept 8 bases outside the gene matches. The CDR3 spans 16 residues. Germline V gene data show CDR1 as SGHNT and CDR2 as YYREEE (reference sequence). The CDR3 DNA reads TGTGCCAGCAGCTTGGCCGCCAGCGGGGCCCCCTACGAGCAGTACTTC. Protein sequence: CASSLAASGAPYEQYF.

The table lists this clone with a count of one. CDR3 loop: CASTVRTGRPYEQYF. The CDR3 region has the DNA TGTGCCAGCACCGTAAGGACAGGCCGTCCCTACGAGCAGTACTTC. V gene TRBV5-6 combines with J gene TRBJ2-7, with 7 bases that match TRBD1. Germline V gene sequence: CDR1 SGHDT, CDR2 YYEEEE. Trimming removed 6 bases from V and 2 bases from J; junction bases left unmatched: 11. The CDR3 runs to 15 residues.

The gene calls are TRBV18 and TRBJ2-5; TRBD1 matches at 7 bases. The CDR3 contains 17 residues. Looked up from germline, CDR1 is KGHSH and CDR2 is LQKENI. J was trimmed by 2 bases and V by 2 bases; bases with no gene match: 11. The CDR3 coding sequence is TGTGCCAGCTCACCATTATCGGGACAGCTGGGGCAAGAGACCCAGTACTTC. It encodes CASSPLSGQLGQETQYF.

The CDR3 DNA sequence: TGTGCCAGCGGAAGACTAGCGGGAGTTGACAATGAGCAGTTCTTC. It yields the protein CASGRLAGVDNEQFF. The chain employs TRBV25-1 and TRBJ2-1, with 12 bases that match TRBD2. The CDR3 covers 15 residues. Germline-derived CDR1 and CDR2 are MGHDK and SYGVNS. Losses at the gene ends were 8 bases for V and 5 bases for J; bases not matched to a gene: 7.

The rearrangement uses TRBV12-3 or TRBV12-4 and TRBJ2-3; maybe TRBD1 (5 bases). V lost 6 bases and J lost 7, with 14 bases in between. The CDR3 consists of 13 residues. The CDR3 here is CASSMGLEHTQYF. CDR3 nucleotides: TGTGCCAGCAGCATGGGGCTCGAGCATACGCAGTATTTT.

The V and J genes are TRBV7-6 and TRBJ2-5, with 9 bases lining up with TRBD2. Germline V gives CDR1 SGHVS, CDR2 FNYEAQ. Losses at the gene ends were 0 bases for V and 5 bases for J; bases not matched to a gene: 4. The length of the CDR3 is 15 residues. CDR3 loop: CASSLARLAGETQYF. The CDR3 DNA follows: TGTGCCAGCAGCTTAGCTAGGCTAGCGGGGGAGACCCAGTACTTC.

The rearrangement links TRBV28 to TRBJ1-2; 7 nucleotides agree with TRBD1. Trimming took 2 bases from V and 4 from J; bases not matched to a gene: 7. In germline, CDR1 is MDHEN, CDR2 SYDVKM. This CDR3 has 15 residues. The CDR3, as DNA: TGTGCCAGCAGTTTAGTCGCATGGACAGGCTATGGCTACACCTTC. Encoded protein: CASSLVAWTGYGYTF.

The chain links TRBV6-4 to TRBJ1-5; 8 bases match TRBD1. Germline CDR1 reads MRHNA; CDR2 reads SNTAGT. This CDR3 is built from 15 residues. V gave up 6 bases and J gave up 3 bases; unmatched junction bases: 7. CDR3 protein: CASSETGGDNQPQHF. CDR3 DNA sequence: TGTGCCAGCAGCGAAACAGGGGGAGACAATCAGCCCCAGCATTTT.

The chain links TRBV7-3 to TRBJ1-2; D is perhaps TRBD1 (5 bases). The V end was cut by 0 bases, the J end by 2 bases, with 7 bases between. The CDR3 is 14 amino acids. Germline lookup yields CDR1 SGHTA and CDR2 FQGTGA. The CDR3 bases are TGTGCCAGCAGCTTAACAGGGGCGAACTATGGCTACACCTTC. This sequence encodes CASSLTGANYGYTF.

The rearrangement joins TRBV24-1 to TRBJ2-3; the match to TRBD2 covers 7 bases. Germline V CDR1 and CDR2: KGHDR, SFDVKD. The trim removed 3 bases at V and 1 base at J, leaving 0 bases unmatched. This CDR3 comprises 14 residues. This chain's CDR3 is CATSDTSGTDTQYF. The DNA for the CDR3 is TGTGCCACCAGTGATACTAGCGGCACAGATACGCAGTATTTT.

The CDR3 DNA sequence: TGCAGTGCTAGTCGCGGGACCTCCTACGAGCAGTACTTC. Amino acid sequence: CSASRGTSYEQYF. The chain is built from TRBV20-1 and TRBJ2-7; weak D call: TRBD2 (6 bases). The CDR3 covers 13 residues. Per germline, CDR1 DFQATT and CDR2 SNEGSKA (reference sequence). The V gene lost 3 bases and the J gene lost 0 bases, with 9 bases spanning the gap.

CDR3 nucleotide sequence: TGTGCCAGCAGTTTAGTTATCCCAGATACGCAGTATTTT. This sequence encodes CASSLVIPDTQYF. V is TRBV12-3 or TRBV12-4 and J is TRBJ2-3; D is undetermined. The CDR3 contains 13 residues. Trimming removed 1 base at V and 4 bases at J, with 6 bases between.

This chain uses TRBV27 with TRBJ1-2; TRBD1 matches 10 bases. J gave up 4 bases and V 0 bases, and 2 bases lay outside the gene matches. In germline, CDR1 is MNHEY, CDR2 SMNVEV (reference sequence). The CDR3 loop spans 15 amino acids. The CDR3: CASSLSGQGTYGYTF. In DNA, the CDR3 is TGTGCCAGCAGTTTATCGGGACAGGGGACCTATGGCTACACCTTC.

V gene TRBV15 combines with J gene TRBJ2-1, with 11 bases that match TRBD2. From germline, CDR1 is LNHNV and CDR2 YYDKDF (reference sequence). V lost 1 base, J lost 4 bases, and 18 bases stayed unmatched. This CDR3 is built from 21 residues. CDR3 in amino acids: CATSRGRTGTSGVTKYNEQFF. For the CDR3, the DNA is TGTGCCACCAGCAGAGGAAGAACCGGGACTAGCGGAGTAACGAAATACAATGAGCAGTTCTTC.

The gene calls are TRBV18 and TRBJ2-2; 7 bases are a match to TRBD1. The V gene's germline CDR1 is KGHSH and CDR2 LQKENI. V was clipped by 5 bases and J by 5 bases; unmatched bases: 8. CDR3 length: 15 residues. The CDR3 here is CASSSRQGLTGELFF. Here the CDR3 DNA reads TGTGCCAGCTCATCCCGACAGGGATTGACCGGGGAGCTGTTTTTT.

The rearrangement uses TRBV18 and TRBJ2-5; 10 positions match TRBD1. The V and J ends lost 6 bases and 5 bases, in that order; junction bases with no gene match: 9. The length of the CDR3 is 15 residues. The V gene's germline CDR1 is KGHSH and CDR2 LQKENI. This CDR3 reads CASSQGQGPSETQYF. The CDR3, as DNA: TGTGCCAGCTCCCAGGGACAGGGGCCCTCGGAGACCCAGTACTTC.

The V gene is TRBV7-2, the J gene TRBJ2-1; 11 nucleotides align to TRBD2. The germline V gene encodes CDR1 SGHTA and CDR2 FQGNSA. This CDR3 has 15 amino acids. Unmatched junction bases numbered 10, after V lost 5 bases and J lost 10 bases. Written as DNA, the CDR3 is TGTGCCAGCAGCCTTGGACTAGCGGGCCCGAGGGAGCAGTTCTTC. This gives the protein CASSLGLAGPREQFF.

This clone was picked up a small number of times. The chain couples TRBV6-5 to TRBJ2-5; possibly TRBD1 for D (6 bases). Germline CDR1 reads MNHEY; CDR2 reads SVGAGI. V was pared by 5 bases and J by 2 bases, with 15 bases between. There are 15 residues in the CDR3. For the CDR3, the DNA is TGTGCCAGCAGTAAGCAGGGGCAGGCGCAAGAGACCCAGTACTTC. Translation gives CASSKQGQAQETQYF.

This clone was picked up a small number of times. The chain uses TRBV5-4 and TRBJ2-1; TRBD2 agrees at 11 bases. Per the germline V gene, CDR1 is SGHNT and CDR2 is YYREEE (reference sequence). CDR3 length: 15 residues. V trimming: 0 bases; J trimming: 6 bases; junction bases outside the gene matches: 2. Here the CDR3 reads CASSLVGTSGNEQFF. The DNA for the CDR3 is TGTGCCAGCAGCTTGGTAGGGACTAGCGGCAATGAGCAGTTCTTC.

The CDR3 spells CASSFSRGSTDTQYF. DNA for the CDR3: TGTGCCAGCAGTTTCTCGCGGGGATCCACAGATACGCAGTATTTT. This sequence joins TRBV27 and TRBJ2-3, with D maybe TRBD2 (6 bases). Trimming pared 3 bases from V and 2 bases from J, leaving 12 bases between. The CDR3 totals 15 residues. From germline, CDR1 is MNHEY and CDR2 SMNVEV (reference sequence).